This T cell receptor beta chain stems from a study of Ad26.COV2.S vaccination and SARS-CoV-2 variants. Study at large: As a participant in COV1001, the donor was in the Ad26.COV2.S trial arm. By the intramuscular route, Ad26.COV2.S was given once, or twice 56 days apart.

Some clones are missing from TCRdb's copy, which holds only in-frame ones; the method was immunoSEQ multiplex PCR. Of 300,000 to 400,000 clones in the sample, around four fifths were seen once. This CDR3 contains 13 residues. Germline CDR1 is MNHEY and CDR2 is SMNVEV (reference sequence). Trimming left V 1 base short and J 8 bases short, with 6 bases between. Treatment noted: 15 to 20 received Ad26.COV2.S at low or high dose, single or two shots; 5 received placebo; per-sample allocation not given. The study sampled participants on day 63 after the first vaccine or placebo injection. Ad26 vector vaccine expressed Wuhan-strain SARS-CoV-2 spike.

The receptor was isolated from a person between 18 and 65 years old who received the Ad26.COV2.S COVID-19 vaccine or a placebo. V is TRBV27 and J is TRBJ1-6, with D uncertain. Specimen: peripheral blood, collected in a trial of Ad26.COV2.S vaccine versus placebo. The CDR3 nucleotides read TGTGCCAGCAGTTTATTGGGTGATTCACCCCTCCACTTT. This translates into CASSLLGDSPLHF.